This T cell receptor beta chain was recorded in a study of neoadjuvant anti-PD-1 for oral cavity cancer. Looking at the study overall: Around day 43, patients without progression received a fourth nivolumab dose before surgery.

Stated time point: after neoadjuvant nivolumab, at surgical resection. Patients had HPV-negative, locally advanced oral cavity squamous cell carcinoma. V gave up 3 bases and J gave up 0 bases, with 6 bases separating them. Per germline, CDR1 LNHNV and CDR2 YYDKDF (reference sequence). CDR3 size: 13 residues. TCRdb's copy holds only in-frame clones and misses some; the assay was immunoSEQ multiplex PCR. The repertoire holds tens of thousands of clones, around 40% seen once, with 16% in the top ten. With respect to this clone: Its cognate antigen is unknown. In the same sample, other DNA sequences code for this CDR3.

Whole-study findings and limits: Only three patients per response group were TCR-analyzed; validation needed. Expansion of preexisting intratumoral clones was suggested to aid response.

Material: tumor tissue, obtained after nivolumab (anti-PD-1) treatment. The V gene is TRBV15, the J gene TRBJ2-7; no firm D call. The TCR was taken from a person aged 35-80 years with oral cavity squamous cell carcinoma. The CDR3 DNA reads as TGTGCCACCAGCAGTGGGGACTCCTACGAGCAGTACTTC. Translated: CATSSGDSYEQYF.